A selection of T cell receptor beta chains follows, all from one sample in a study of cytomegalovirus exposure and HLA in healthy donors. Libraries were prepared by immunoSEQ multiplex PCR; TCRdb keeps only in-frame clonotypes and omits some of them. The sample contains some 190,000 clones, 75% to 85% of which appear only once. The sample comprised PBMCs. All receptors derive from a woman between 50 and 59 years old in good health and CMV-seronegative. Each CDR3 is given with its conserved first and last residue. Size is stated for part of the rows, as once, few or many counts, or as a class when the clone is expanded.

j_call v_call clone_size cdr3_aa
TRBJ1-2 TRBV30 . CASGDRVHHGYTF
TRBJ2-2 TRBV5-1 . CASSAKAQGNTGELFF
TRBJ1-4 TRBV5-1 . CASSLRVSNEKLFF
TRBJ2-4 TRBV15 . CATRDAGVAKNIQYF
TRBJ2-1 TRBV9 . CASSGSGGDNEQFF
TRBJ2-2 TRBV9 . CASSERATITGELFF
TRBJ2-5 TRBV29-1 . CSVVWVRETQYF
TRBJ2-6 TRBV2 . CASSLNIQGQGPSGANVLTF
TRBJ2-7 TRBV2 . CASSQTGGDNYEQYF
TRBJ1-2 TRBV4-1 few CASRDNRGHSYGYTF
TRBJ2-7 TRBV9 . CASSGARGTEQYF
TRBJ2-3 TRBV11-2 . CASSLIRQGKRGDTQYF
TRBJ1-1 TRBV7-8 . CASSLALGNTEAFF
TRBJ2-5 TRBV7-2 . CASSPRAGSGFSDQETQYF
TRBJ1-6 TRBV7-2 . CASSQAGTGSSPLHF